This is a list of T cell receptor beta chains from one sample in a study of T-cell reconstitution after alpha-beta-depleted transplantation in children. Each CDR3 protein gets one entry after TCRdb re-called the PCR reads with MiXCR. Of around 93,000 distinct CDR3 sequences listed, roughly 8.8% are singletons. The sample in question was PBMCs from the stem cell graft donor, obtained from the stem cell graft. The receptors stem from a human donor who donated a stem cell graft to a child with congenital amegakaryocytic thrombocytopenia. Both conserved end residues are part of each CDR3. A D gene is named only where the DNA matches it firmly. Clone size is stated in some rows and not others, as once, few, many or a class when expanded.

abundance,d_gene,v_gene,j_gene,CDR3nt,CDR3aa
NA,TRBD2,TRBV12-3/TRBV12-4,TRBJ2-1,TGTGCCACGGGGGGATACAATGAGCAGTTCTTC,CATGGYNEQFF
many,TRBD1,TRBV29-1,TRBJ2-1,TGCAGCGCGACTTCCCCCGGGACAGGGGACTACAATGAGCAGTTCTTC,CSATSPGTGDYNEQFF
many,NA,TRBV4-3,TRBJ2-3,TGCGCCAGCAGCCAAGATAGGGGTTCACGGGATACGCAGTATTTT,CASSQDRGSRDTQYF
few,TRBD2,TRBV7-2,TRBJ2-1,TGTGCCAGCAGCTTAACTGGCGGGAGGGCGGGCAATGAGCAGTTCTTC,CASSLTGGRAGNEQFF
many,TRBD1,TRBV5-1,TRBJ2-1,TGCGCCAGCAGCCCCGAGGGACAGGGGGTTTCCTACAATGAGCAGTTCTTC,CASSPEGQGVSYNEQFF
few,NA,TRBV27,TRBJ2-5,TGTGCCAGCAGTTTATTCGGAGGGAAGGAGACCCAGTACTTC,CASSLFGGKETQYF
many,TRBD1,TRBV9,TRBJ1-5,TGTGCCAGCAGCGTATCAGGGGGTAATCAGCCCCAGCATTTT,CASSVSGGNQPQHF
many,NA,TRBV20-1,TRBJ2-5,TGCAGTGCTAGAGATGGGGGCCAAGAGACCCAGTACTTC,CSARDGGQETQYF
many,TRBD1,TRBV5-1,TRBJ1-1,TGCGCCAGCAGCTTGGTTGTGACAGGGGGTACTGAAGCTTTCTTT,CASSLVVTGGTEAFF
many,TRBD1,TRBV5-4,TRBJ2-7,TGTGCCAGCAGCTTCCCGACAGGGAAGGTCTCCGAGCAGTACTTC,CASSFPTGKVSEQYF
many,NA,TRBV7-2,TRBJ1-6,TGTGCCAGCAGCTTTAACACTTATAATTCACCCCTCCACTTT,CASSFNTYNSPLHF
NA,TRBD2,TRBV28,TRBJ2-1,TGTGCCAGCAGTCTGAGGACTAGCGGGACCAATGAGCAGTTCTTC,CASSLRTSGTNEQFF
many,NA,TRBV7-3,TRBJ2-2,TGTGCCAGCAGCCCCACCGGGGTCGCGAACACCGGGGAGCTGTTTTTT,CASSPTGVANTGELFF
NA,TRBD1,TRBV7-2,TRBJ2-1,TGTGCCAGCAGCTTAGGGACAGGCATCTACAATGAGCAGTTCTTC,CASSLGTGIYNEQFF
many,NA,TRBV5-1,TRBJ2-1,TGCGCCAGCAGCTTGCCCCGGACGCAGCTGAGGAATGAGCAGTTCTTC,CASSLPRTQLRNEQFF